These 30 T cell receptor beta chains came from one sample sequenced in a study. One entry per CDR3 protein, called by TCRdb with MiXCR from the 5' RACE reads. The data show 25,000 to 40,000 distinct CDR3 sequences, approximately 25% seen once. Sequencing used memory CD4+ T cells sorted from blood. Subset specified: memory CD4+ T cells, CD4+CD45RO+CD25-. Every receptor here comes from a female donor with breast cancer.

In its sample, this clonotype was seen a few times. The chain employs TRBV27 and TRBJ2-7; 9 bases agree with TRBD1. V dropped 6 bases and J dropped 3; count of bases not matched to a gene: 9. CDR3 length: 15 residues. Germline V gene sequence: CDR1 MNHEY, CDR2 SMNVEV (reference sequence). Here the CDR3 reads CASRITGGYVYEQYF. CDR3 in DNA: TGTGCCAGCAGAATTACAGGGGGCTATGTCTACGAGCAGTACTTC.

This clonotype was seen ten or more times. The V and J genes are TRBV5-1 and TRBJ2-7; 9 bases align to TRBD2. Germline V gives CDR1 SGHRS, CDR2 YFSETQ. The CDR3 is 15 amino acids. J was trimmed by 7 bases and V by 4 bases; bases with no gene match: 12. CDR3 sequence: CASSQTTSGSGEQYF. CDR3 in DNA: TGCGCCAGCAGCCAAACTACTAGCGGGTCTGGTGAGCAGTACTTC. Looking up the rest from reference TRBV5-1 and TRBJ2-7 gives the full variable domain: KAGVTQTPRYLIKTRGQQVTLSCSPISGHRSVSWYQQTPGQGLQFLFEYFSETQRNKGNFPGRFSGRQFSNSRSEMNVSTLELGDSALYLCASSQTTSGSGEQYFGPGTRLTVT.

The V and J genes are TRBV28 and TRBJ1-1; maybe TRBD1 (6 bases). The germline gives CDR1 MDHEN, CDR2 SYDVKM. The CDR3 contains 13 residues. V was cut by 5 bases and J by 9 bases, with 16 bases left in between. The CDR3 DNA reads TGTGCCAGCAGTCACGGGACAAAGACTAAAGCTTTCTTT. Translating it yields CASSHGTKTKAFF.

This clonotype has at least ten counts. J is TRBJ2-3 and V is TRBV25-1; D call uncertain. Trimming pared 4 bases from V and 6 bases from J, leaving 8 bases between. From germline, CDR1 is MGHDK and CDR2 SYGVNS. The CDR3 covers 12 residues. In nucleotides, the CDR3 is TGTGCCAGCAGTGCTTCGGGCGATACGCAGTATTTT. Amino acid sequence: CASSASGDTQYF. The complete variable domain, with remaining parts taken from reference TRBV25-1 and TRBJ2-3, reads EADIYQTPRYLVIGTGKKITLECSQTMGHDKMYWYQQDPGMELHLIHYSYGVNSTEKGDLSSESTVSRIRTEHFPLTLESARPSHTSQYLCASSASGDTQYFGPGTRLTVL.

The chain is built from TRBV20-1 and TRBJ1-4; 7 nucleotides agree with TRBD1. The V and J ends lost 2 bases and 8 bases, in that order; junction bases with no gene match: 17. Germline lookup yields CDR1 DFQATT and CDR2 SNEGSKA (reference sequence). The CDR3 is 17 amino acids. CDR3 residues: CSARRAYTGAMVEKLFF. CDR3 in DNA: TGCAGTGCTAGAAGAGCCTATACAGGGGCGATGGTGGAAAAACTGTTTTTT.

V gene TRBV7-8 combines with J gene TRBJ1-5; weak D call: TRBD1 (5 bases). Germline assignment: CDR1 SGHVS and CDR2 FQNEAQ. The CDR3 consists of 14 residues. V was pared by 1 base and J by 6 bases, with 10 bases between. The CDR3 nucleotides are TGTGCCAGCAGCTTAGGGTCAGGGACTCAGCCCCAGCATTTT. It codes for CASSLGSGTQPQHF.

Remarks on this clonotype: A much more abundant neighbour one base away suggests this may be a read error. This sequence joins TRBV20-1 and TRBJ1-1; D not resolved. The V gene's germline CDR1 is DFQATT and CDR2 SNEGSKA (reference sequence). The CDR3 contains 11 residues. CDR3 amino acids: CNARLGTEAFF. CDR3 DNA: TGCAATGCTAGGCTGGGGACTGAAGCTTTCTTT.

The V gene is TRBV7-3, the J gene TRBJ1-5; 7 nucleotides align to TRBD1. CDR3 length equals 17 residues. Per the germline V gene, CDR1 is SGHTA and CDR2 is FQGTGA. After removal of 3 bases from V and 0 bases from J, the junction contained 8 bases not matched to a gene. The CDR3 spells CASSFRRDSHSNQPQHF. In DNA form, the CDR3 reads TGTGCCAGCAGCTTTCGCCGGGACAGCCATAGCAATCAGCCCCAGCATTTT.

CDR3 in DNA: TGTGTCAGCAACAGAGTCCCCCCTGTGGAGTTTTCCGCACGCAATGAGCAGTTCTTC. Translating it yields CVSNRVPPVEFSARNEQFF. J is TRBJ2-1 and V is TRBV21-1; the table's D gene call, TRBD1, was not cross checked with the DNA. TRBV21-1 is a known pseudogene. The CDR3 sequence is 19 residues long.

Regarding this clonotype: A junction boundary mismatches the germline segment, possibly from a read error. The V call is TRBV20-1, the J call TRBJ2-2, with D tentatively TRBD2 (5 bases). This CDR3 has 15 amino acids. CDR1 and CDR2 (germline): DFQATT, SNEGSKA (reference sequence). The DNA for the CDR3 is TGCAGTACTAGAGATCTCGGGGAAATGACCGGGGAGCTGTTTTTT. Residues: CSTRDLGEMTGELFF.

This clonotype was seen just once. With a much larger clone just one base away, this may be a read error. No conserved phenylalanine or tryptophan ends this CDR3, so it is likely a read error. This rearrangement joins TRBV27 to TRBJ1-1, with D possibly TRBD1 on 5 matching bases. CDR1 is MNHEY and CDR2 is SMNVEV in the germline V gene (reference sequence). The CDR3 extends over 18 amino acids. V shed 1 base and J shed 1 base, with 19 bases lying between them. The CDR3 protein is CASSLLQGGRAWNTEAFC. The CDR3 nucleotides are TGTGCCAGCAGTTTATTGCAGGGAGGAAGGGCTTGGAACACTGAAGCTTTCTGT.

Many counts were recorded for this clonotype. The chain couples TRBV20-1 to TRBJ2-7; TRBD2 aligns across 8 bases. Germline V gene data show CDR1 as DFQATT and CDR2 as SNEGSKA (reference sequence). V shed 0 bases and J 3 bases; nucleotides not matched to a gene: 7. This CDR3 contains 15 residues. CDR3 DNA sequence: TGCAGTGCTAGAGATGGGGGACTAGGATACTACGAGCAGTACTTC. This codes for CSARDGGLGYYEQYF.

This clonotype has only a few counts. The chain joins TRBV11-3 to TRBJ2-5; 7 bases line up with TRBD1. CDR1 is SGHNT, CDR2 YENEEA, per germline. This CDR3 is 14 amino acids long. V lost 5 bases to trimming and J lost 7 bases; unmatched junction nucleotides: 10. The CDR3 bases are TGTGCCAGCAGCCCCCGGCACGCAGGGGGGACCCAGTACTTC. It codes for CASSPRHAGGTQYF.

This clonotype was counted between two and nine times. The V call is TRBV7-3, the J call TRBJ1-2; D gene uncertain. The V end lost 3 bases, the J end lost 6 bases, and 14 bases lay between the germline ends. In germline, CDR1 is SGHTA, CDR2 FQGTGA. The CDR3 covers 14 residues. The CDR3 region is CASSFSDGRDGYTF. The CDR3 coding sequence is TGTGCCAGCAGCTTCTCGGACGGGCGGGATGGCTACACCTTC.

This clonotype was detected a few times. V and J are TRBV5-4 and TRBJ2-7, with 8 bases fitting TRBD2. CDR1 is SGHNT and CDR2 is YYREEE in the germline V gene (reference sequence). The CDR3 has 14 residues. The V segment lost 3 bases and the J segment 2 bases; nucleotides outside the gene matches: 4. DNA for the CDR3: TGTGCCAGCAGCTCAAGGACTAGCACCTACGAGCAGTACTTC. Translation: CASSSRTSTYEQYF.

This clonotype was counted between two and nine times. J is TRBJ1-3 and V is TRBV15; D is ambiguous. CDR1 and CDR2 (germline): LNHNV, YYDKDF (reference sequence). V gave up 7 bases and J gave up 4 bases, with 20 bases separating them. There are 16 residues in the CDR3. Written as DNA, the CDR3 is TGTGCCACCACATTAACAGAGCCCTACGAGGGAAACACCATATATTTT. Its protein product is CATTLTEPYEGNTIYF.

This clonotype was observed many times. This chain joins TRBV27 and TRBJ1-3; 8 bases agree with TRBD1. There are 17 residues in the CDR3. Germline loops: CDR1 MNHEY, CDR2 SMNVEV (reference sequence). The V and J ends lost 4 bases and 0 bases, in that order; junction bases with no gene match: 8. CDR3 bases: TGTGCCAGCAGTTCCTGGACAGGGTCAAGCTCTGGAAACACCATATATTTT. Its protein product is CASSSWTGSSSGNTIYF.

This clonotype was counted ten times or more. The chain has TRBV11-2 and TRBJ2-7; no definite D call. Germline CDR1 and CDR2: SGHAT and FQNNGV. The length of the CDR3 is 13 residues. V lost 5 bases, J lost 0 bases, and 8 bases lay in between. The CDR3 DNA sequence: TGTGCCAGCAGCCCATCGGGCTCCTACGAGCAGTACTTC. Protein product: CASSPSGSYEQYF.

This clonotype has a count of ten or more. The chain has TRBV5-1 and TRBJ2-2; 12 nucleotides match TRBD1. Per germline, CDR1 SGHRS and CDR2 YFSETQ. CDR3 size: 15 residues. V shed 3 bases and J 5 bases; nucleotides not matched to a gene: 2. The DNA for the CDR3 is TGCGCCAGCAGCTCGGGACAGGGGGCAACCGGGGAGCTGTTTTTT. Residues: CASSSGQGATGELFF.

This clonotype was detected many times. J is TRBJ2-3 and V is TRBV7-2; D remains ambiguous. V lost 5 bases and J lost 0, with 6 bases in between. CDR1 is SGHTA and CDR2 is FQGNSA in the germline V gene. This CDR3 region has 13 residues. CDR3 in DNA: TGTGCCAGCAGCCCTTCTAGCACAGATACGCAGTATTTT. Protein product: CASSPSSTDTQYF.

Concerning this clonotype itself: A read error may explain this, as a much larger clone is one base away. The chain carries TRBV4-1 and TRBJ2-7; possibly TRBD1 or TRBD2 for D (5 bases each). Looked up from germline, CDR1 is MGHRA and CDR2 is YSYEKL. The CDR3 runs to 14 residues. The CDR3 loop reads CAGSQDGGSYEQYF. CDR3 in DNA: TGCGCCGGCAGCCAAGATGGGGGCTCCTACGAGCAGTACTTC.

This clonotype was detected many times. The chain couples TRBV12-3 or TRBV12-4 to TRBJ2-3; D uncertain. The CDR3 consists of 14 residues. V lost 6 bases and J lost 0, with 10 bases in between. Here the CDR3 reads CASSPRGSTDTQYF. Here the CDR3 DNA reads TGTGCCAGCAGCCCGAGAGGAAGCACAGATACGCAGTATTTT.

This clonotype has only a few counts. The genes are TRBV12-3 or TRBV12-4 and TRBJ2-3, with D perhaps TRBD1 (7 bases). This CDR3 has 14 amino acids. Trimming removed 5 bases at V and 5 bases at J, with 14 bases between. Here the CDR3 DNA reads TGTGCCAGCAGTCATCGACAGGGAGGAGATACGCAGTATTTT. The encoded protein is CASSHRQGGDTQYF.

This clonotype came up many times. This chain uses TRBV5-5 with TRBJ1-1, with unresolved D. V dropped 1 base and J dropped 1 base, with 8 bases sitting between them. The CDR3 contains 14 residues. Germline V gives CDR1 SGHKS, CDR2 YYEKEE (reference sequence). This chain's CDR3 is CASSLKASNTEAFF. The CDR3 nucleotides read TGTGCCAGCAGCTTGAAGGCTTCGAACACTGAAGCTTTCTTT.

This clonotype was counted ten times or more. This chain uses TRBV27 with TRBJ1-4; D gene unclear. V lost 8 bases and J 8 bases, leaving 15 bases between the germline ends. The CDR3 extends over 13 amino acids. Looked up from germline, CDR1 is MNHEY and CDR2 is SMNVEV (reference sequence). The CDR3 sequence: CASQEVLGEKLFF. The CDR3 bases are TGTGCCAGCCAGGAGGTCCTTGGGGAAAAACTGTTTTTT.

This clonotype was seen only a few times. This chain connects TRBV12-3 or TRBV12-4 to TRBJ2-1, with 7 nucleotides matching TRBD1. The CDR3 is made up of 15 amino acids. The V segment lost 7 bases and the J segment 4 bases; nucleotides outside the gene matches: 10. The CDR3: CASTPLGGRYNEQFF. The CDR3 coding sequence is TGTGCCAGCACTCCCTTAGGGGGCCGATACAATGAGCAGTTCTTC.

The CDR3 reads CSARGSGTLLETQYF. CDR3 nucleotide sequence: TGCAGTGCTAGGGGTAGCGGGACTCTGTTGGAGACCCAGTACTTC. The J gene is TRBJ2-5, the V gene TRBV20-1, with 8 bases that match TRBD2. CDR3 length: 15 amino acids. J was trimmed by 5 bases and V by 3 bases; bases with no gene match: 11. The germline CDR1 and CDR2 sequences are DFQATT and SNEGSKA (reference sequence).

Here the CDR3 DNA reads TGCAGCGTTGGAGCGGGAGGGTCCTACAATGAGCAGTTCTTC. Amino acid sequence: CSVGAGGSYNEQFF. The chain has TRBV29-1 and TRBJ2-1, with 10 bases that match TRBD2. CDR3 length: 14 residues. Germline CDR1 SQVTM, CDR2 ANQGSEA. The junction had 1 base not matched to a gene; V was cut back by 4 bases and J by 1 base.

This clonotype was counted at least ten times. This chain's CDR3 is CASRWGSTDTQYF. The CDR3 coding sequence is TGTGCCAGCAGATGGGGCTCCACAGATACGCAGTATTTT. V and J are TRBV5-6 and TRBJ2-3; D possibly corresponds to TRBD1 (5 bases). Trimming took off 5 bases at V and 2 bases at J, with 9 bases between the two ends. The CDR3 is 13 residues long. Germline V gene sequence: CDR1 SGHDT, CDR2 YYEEEE.

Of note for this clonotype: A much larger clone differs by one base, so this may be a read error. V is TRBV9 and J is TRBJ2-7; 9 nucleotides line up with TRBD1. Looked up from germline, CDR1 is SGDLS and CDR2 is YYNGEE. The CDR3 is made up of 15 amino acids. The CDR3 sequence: CASGVTGQGNYEQYF. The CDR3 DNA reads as TGTGCCAGCGGCGTAACGGGACAGGGTAACTACGAGCAGTACTTC.